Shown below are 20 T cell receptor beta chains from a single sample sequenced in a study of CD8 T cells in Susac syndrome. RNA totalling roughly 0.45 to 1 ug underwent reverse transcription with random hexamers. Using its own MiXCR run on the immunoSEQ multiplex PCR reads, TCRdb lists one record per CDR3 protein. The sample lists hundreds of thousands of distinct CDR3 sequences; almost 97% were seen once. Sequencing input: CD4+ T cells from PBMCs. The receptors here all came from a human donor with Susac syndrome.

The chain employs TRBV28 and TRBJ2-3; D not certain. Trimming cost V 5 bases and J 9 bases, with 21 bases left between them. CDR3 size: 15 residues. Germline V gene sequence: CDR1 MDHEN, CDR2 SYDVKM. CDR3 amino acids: CASSGGHETVGTQYF. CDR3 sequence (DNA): TGTGCCAGCAGTGGTGGGCATGAAACGGTCGGGACGCAGTATTTT. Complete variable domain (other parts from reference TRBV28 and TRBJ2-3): DVKVTQSSRYLVKRTGEKVFLECVQDMDHENMFWYRQDPGLGLRLIYFSYDVKMKEKGDIPEGYSVSREKKERFSLILESASTNQTSMYLCASSGGHETVGTQYFGPGTRLTVL.

Here the CDR3 reads CASSQGTYYGYTF. Written as DNA, the CDR3 is TGTGCCAGCAGTCAAGGGACCTACTATGGCTACACCTTC. V usage is TRBV7-8 and J usage is TRBJ1-2; a possible D gene is TRBD1 (5 bases). CDR3 length equals 13 residues. Germline lookup yields CDR1 SGHVS and CDR2 FQNEAQ. V dropped 6 bases and J dropped 3 bases, with 11 bases sitting between them.

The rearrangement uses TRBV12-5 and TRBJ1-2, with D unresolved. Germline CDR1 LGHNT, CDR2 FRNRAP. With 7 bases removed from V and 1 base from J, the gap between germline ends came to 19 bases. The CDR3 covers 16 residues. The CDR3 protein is CASVLNQGMGNYGYTF. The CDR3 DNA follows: TGTGCTAGTGTCCTGAATCAAGGAATGGGTAACTATGGCTACACCTTC. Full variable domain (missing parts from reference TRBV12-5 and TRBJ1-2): DARVTQTPRHKVTEMGQEVTMRCQPILGHNTVFWYRQTMMQGLELLAYFRNRAPLDDSGMPKDRFSAEMPDATLATLKIQPSEPRDSAVYFCASVLNQGMGNYGYTFGSGTRLTVV.

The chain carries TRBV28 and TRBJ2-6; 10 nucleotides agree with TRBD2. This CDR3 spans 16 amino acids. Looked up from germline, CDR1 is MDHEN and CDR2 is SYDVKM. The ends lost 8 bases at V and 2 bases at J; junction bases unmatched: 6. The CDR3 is CASLRAGGPGANVLTF. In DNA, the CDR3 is TGTGCCAGCTTGCGAGCGGGAGGGCCTGGGGCCAACGTCCTGACTTTC.

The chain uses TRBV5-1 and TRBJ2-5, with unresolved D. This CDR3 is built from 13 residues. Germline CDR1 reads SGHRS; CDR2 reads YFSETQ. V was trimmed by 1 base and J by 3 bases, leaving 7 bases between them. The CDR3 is CASSLPYKETQYF. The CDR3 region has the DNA TGCGCCAGCAGCTTGCCCTACAAAGAGACCCAGTACTTC.

Here the CDR3 DNA reads TGCAGTGCTAGTCCTGTTTTCTGGGGGAGCTCCTACGAGCAGTACTTC. Amino acid sequence: CSASPVFWGSSYEQYF. The gene calls are TRBV20-1 and TRBJ2-7, with D perhaps TRBD1 or TRBD2 (5 bases each). The CDR3 sequence is 16 residues long. V lost 3 bases and J 0 bases, leaving 18 bases between the germline ends. Germline-derived CDR1 and CDR2 are DFQATT and SNEGSKA (reference sequence).

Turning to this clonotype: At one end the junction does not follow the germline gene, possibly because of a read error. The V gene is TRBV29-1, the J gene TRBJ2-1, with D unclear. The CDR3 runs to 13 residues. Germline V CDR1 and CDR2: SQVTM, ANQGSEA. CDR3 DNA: TGCAGCGTTGACTCCATGGCCTATAATGAGCAGTTCTTC. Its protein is CSVDSMAYNEQFF.

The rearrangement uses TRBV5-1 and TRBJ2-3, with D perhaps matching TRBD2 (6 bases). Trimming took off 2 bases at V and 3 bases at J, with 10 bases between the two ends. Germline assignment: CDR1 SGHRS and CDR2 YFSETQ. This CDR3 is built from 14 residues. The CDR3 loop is CASSFSRETDTQYF. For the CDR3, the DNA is TGCGCCAGCAGCTTTTCGCGGGAAACAGATACGCAGTATTTT. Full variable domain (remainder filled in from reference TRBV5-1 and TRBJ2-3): KAGVTQTPRYLIKTRGQQVTLSCSPISGHRSVSWYQQTPGQGLQFLFEYFSETQRNKGNFPGRFSGRQFSNSRSEMNVSTLELGDSALYLCASSFSRETDTQYFGPGTRLTVL.

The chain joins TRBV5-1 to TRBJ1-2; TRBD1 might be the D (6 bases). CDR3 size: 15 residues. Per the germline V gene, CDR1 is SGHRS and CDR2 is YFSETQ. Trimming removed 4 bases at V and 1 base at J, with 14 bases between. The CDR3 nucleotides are TGCGCCAGCAGCCCCCCCGGACAGATTAACTATGGCTACACCTTC. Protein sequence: CASSPPGQINYGYTF.

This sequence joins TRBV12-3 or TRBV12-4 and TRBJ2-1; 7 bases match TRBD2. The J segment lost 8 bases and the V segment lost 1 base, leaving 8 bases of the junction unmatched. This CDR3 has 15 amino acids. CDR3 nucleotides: TGTGCCAGCAGTTTAGGGGGGAGGGCTAGGGATGAGCAGTTCTTC. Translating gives CASSLGGRARDEQFF.

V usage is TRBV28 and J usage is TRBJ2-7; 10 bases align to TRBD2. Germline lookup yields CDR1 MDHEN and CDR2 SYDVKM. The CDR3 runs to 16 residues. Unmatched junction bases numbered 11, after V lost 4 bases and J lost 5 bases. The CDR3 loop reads CASSSPLAGELNEQYF. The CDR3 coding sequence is TGTGCCAGCAGTTCCCCTCTAGCGGGAGAACTTAACGAGCAGTACTTC.

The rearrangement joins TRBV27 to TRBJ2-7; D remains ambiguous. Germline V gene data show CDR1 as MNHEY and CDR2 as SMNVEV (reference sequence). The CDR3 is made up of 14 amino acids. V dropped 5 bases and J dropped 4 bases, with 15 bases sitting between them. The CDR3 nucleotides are TGTGCCAGCAGTCCTGCCGGGCTGCTATACGAGCAGTACTTC. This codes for CASSPAGLLYEQYF.

The CDR3 DNA reads TGTGCCAGCAGTCCCCGGTACAGGGGGATAACTGAAGCTTTCTTT. This codes for CASSPRYRGITEAFF. V gene TRBV12-3 or TRBV12-4 combines with J gene TRBJ1-1, with TRBD1 matching over 8 bases. V was pared by 5 bases and J by 5 bases, with 10 bases of the junction left unmatched. The CDR3 loop spans 15 amino acids.

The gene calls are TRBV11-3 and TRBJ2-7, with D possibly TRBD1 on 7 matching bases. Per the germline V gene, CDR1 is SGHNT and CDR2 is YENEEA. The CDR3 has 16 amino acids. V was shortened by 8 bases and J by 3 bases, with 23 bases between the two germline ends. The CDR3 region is CASALERTGGGYEQYF. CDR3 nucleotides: TGTGCCAGCGCTCTAGAAAGGACAGGAGGGGGCTACGAGCAGTACTTC.

The CDR3 coding sequence is TGTGCCAGCAGTTTAGCGCAAGGCCCCCCTGGCATTCAGTACTTC. This translates into CASSLAQGPPGIQYF. V usage is TRBV12-3 or TRBV12-4 and J usage is TRBJ2-4; no clear D gene. Trimming pared 0 bases from V and 9 bases from J, leaving 15 bases between. The CDR3 covers 15 residues.

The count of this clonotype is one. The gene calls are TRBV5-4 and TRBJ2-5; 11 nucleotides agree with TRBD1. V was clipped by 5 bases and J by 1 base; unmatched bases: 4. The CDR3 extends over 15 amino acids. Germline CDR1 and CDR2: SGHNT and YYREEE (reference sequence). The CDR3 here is CASRFGTGGQETQYF. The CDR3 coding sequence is TGTGCCAGCAGGTTCGGGACAGGGGGCCAAGAGACCCAGTACTTC.

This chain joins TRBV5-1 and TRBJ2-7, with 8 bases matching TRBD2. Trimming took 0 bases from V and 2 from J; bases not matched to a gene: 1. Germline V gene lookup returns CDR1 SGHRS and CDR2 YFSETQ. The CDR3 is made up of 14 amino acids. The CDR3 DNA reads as TGCGCCAGCAGCTTGGAGGGACTAGCCTACGAGCAGTACTTC. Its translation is CASSLEGLAYEQYF.

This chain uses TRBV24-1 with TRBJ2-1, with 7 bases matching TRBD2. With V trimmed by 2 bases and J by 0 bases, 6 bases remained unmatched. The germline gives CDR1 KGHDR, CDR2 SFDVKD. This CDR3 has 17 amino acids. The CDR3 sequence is CATSDSRGGDSYNEQFF. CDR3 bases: TGTGCCACCAGTGATTCACGCGGGGGAGACTCCTACAATGAGCAGTTCTTC.

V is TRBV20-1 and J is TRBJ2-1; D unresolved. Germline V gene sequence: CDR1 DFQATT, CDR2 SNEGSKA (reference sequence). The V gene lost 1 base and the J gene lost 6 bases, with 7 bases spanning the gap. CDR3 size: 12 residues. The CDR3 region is CSARASSNEQFF. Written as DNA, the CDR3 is TGCAGTGCTAGAGCCAGCAGCAATGAGCAGTTCTTC.

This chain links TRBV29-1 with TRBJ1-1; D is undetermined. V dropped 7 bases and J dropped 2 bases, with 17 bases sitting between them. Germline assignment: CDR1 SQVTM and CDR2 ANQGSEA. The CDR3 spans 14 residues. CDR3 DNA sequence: TGCAGCGCCACCCAAGGTAATAGTAACACTGAAGCTTTCTTT. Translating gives CSATQGNSNTEAFF.